The sequence of this T cell receptor (beta chain) was determined in a study of HIV-infected patients and healthy controls. Study-level results: When repertoires were size-matched, rare events in HIV-infected data became overweighted. Healthy controls carried many MAIT alpha-chain CDR3s, while HIV+ repertoires had few. Compared with untreated HIV+ repertoires, healthy controls showed roughly threefold more distinct CDR3s and higher Shannon diversity.

This clonotype was counted ten times or more. What it recognizes is unknown. Roughly three months, about 14 weeks, into antiretroviral therapy, follow-up blood was collected. No cell fractionation was done, so the repertoire covers all unsorted peripheral blood T cells. Reverse transcription used 500 to 550 ng RNA and constant-region primers for alpha and beta. Separate chain-specific third strand synthesis with multiplexing indices produced the alpha and beta libraries. Ligation attached cDNA to a 5' RACE adapter that carried a random hexamer and SP2 site. TCRdb independently ran MiXCR on the 5' RACE reads; one entry per CDR3 protein. The table shows about 18,000 distinct CDR3 sequences, with roughly 8.7% occurring only once. Germline values: CDR1 ENHRY, CDR2 SYGVKD. The CDR3 extends over 13 amino acids. Trimming shortened V by 4 bases and J by 2 bases, and 8 bases separated the two germline ends.

This TCR derives from an adult with HIV infection. V usage is TRBV10-3 and J usage is TRBJ2-5; no clear D gene. The sequenced sample was blood, obtained during antiretroviral therapy. The CDR3 DNA sequence: TGTGCCATCAGTGGACGGCCACAAGAGACCCAGTACTTC. Translated: CAISGRPQETQYF.